Included here is one TCR beta chain sequence, with context. V was cut by 8 bases and J by 4 bases, with 20 bases left in between. The CDR3 has 15 residues. The germline gives CDR1 LNHDA, CDR2 SQIVND (reference sequence). Data came from immunoSEQ multiplex PCR; TCRdb stores just in-frame clones and leaves some out. Among 38,000 or so clones, about 88% were seen once, and the ten largest hold over 3%. This record belongs to a study of PD-1 blockade in mismatch repair-deficient tumors. This sequence originates from an adult with mismatch repair-deficient cancer. Material: peripheral blood, obtained roughly 76 weeks after starting pembrolizumab. The V gene is TRBV19, the J gene TRBJ1-1, with D maybe TRBD1 (5 bases). CDR3 loop: CASARGGMMGTEAFF. DNA of the CDR3: TGTGCCAGTGCGAGGGGAGGGATGATGGGCACTGAAGCTTTCTTT. The whole variable domain, filled in from reference TRBV19 and TRBJ1-1, reads DGGITQSPKYLFRKEGQNVTLSCEQNLNHDAMYWYRQDPGQGLRLIYYSQIVNDFQKGDIAEGYSVSREKKESFPLTVTSAQKNPTAFYLCASARGGMMGTEAFFGQGTRLTVV.